A selection of T cell receptor beta chains follows, all from one sample in a study of blood T cell repertoires in COVID-19. This table comes from immunoSEQ multiplex PCR, and its TCRdb copy is limited to in-frame clones, with some not included. The table has 150,000 to 200,000 clones, approximately 82% seen once. Sequenced input: PBMCs or T cells enriched from blood (not recorded which). Every receptor here comes from a man aged 55 to 70 who had recovered from COVID-19. Each CDR3 is given with its conserved first and last residue. Each record gives: CDR3 length, clone size, D gene, V gene, J gene, CDR3 DNA, CDR3 protein. The D gene is left open where the match is weak. The size entry is marked missing in some rows and otherwise reads once, few, many or a size class.

>19|.|TRBD2|TRBV7-9|TRBJ2-1
TGTGCCAGCAGCTTAGTTACCGGGACTAGTCTTAGCTCCTACAATGAGCAGTTCTTC
CASSLVTGTSLSSYNEQFF
>15|.|.|TRBV5-6|TRBJ1-2
TGTGCCAGCAGCTCATCTCGGCAGGGAAGCAATGGCTACACCTTC
CASSSSRQGSNGYTF
>13|.|.|TRBV11-3|TRBJ2-1
TGTGCCGGACTACGGGGATCCTACAATGAGCAGTTCTTC
CAGLRGSYNEQFF
>16|.|TRBD1|TRBV5-1|TRBJ2-4
TGCGCCAGCAGCTTGGGGGACAGGGGGCTCTCGAACATTCAGTACTTC
CASSLGDRGLSNIQYF
>13|.|TRBD1|TRBV12-3/TRBV12-4|TRBJ1-6
TGTGCCAGCAGTTCAGGGACAGGGCGACTAGTTCTCTTT
CASSSGTGRLVLF
>19|.|TRBD2|TRBV19|TRBJ2-3
TGTGCCAGTAGTGAACTACCCCTAGCGGGAGGGCCGGACACAGATACGCAGTATTTT
CASSELPLAGGPDTDTQYF
>18|.|TRBD2|TRBV7-2|TRBJ2-7
TGTGCCAGCAGCTTGGGGGGGGTTACCGGGTCGTCACCCTACGAGCAGTACTTC
CASSLGGVTGSSPYEQYF
>16|few|TRBD1|TRBV7-3|TRBJ2-1
TGTGCCAGCAGCTTAGGGGGACAGGGGAGGGGTAATGAGCAGTTCTTC
CASSLGGQGRGNEQFF
>18|.|TRBD1|TRBV7-2|TRBJ2-7
TGTGCCAGCAGCCCAGGAATAGGACAGGGGGCGAACTCCTACGAGCAGTACTTC
CASSPGIGQGANSYEQYF
>14|.|TRBD2|TRBV6-5|TRBJ2-7
TGTGCCAGCAGTATGAGCGGGATACCGGGGGAGCAGTACTTC
CASSMSGIPGEQYF
>12|.|.|TRBV6-1|TRBJ1-2
TGTGCCAGCAGTGAAACAGGGAGTGGCTACACCTTC
CASSETGSGYTF
>17|.|TRBD2|TRBV7-8|TRBJ2-7
TGTGCCAGCAGCAGCGGGACTAGCGGGAGTGGTTCCTACGAGCAGTACTTC
CASSSGTSGSGSYEQYF
>15|.|TRBD1|TRBV19|TRBJ1-5
TGTGCCAGTACCCTCACGAACCAGGGGGTTCAGCCCCAGCATTTT
CASTLTNQGVQPQHF
>14|few|.|TRBV9|TRBJ1-5
TGTGCCAGCAGTACCACGGGAGACAATCAGCCCCAGCATTTT
CASSTTGDNQPQHF
>13|.|.|TRBV28|TRBJ1-2
TGTGCCAGCAGTTTGGAAGGAAGACAGCGAAGCACCTTC
CASSLEGRQRSTF
>13|.|.|TRBV7-3|TRBJ1-6
TGTGCCAGCAGCTTACAGGGAAATTCACCCCTCCACTTT
CASSLQGNSPLHF
>14|.|.|TRBV7-9|TRBJ2-5
TGTGCCAGCAGCTTAGAGGGGACTCAAGAGACCCAGTACTTC
CASSLEGTQETQYF
>14|.|.|TRBV6-1|TRBJ1-2
TGTGCCAGCAGTGAATCCAGGGTGGACTATGGCTACACCTTC
CASSESRVDYGYTF
>14|.|.|TRBV5-1|TRBJ1-1
TGCGCCAGCACCAAGGGGGGGGCGAACACTGAAGCTTTCTTT
CASTKGGANTEAFF
>14|few|.|TRBV19|TRBJ1-4
TGTGCCAGTAGTATAGATCGGCCCAGAACAGAACTGTTTTTT
CASSIDRPRTELFF
>14|.|TRBD1|TRBV24-1|TRBJ2-6
TGTGCCACCAGTGATTTCGGACAGGTTAGGAGTCTGACTTTC
CATSDFGQVRSLTF
>15|.|.|TRBV7-3|TRBJ2-6
TGTGCCAGCAGCTCCCTAGGCCCTGGGGCCAACGTCCTGACTTTC
CASSSLGPGANVLTF
>13|few|TRBD1|TRBV28|TRBJ1-2
TGTGCCAGCAGCCTAAGGACAGGGTATGGCTACACCTTC
CASSLRTGYGYTF
>13|.|TRBD2|TRBV3-1/TRBV3-2|TRBJ2-1
TGTGCCAGCAGCCGTCCCGGGAGGAATGAGCAGTTCTTC
CASSRPGRNEQFF
>13|.|.|TRBV27|TRBJ2-1
TGTGCCAGCAGTTTATCGTGGAGAACTGAGCAGTTCTTC
CASSLSWRTEQFF
>19|.|.|TRBV18|TRBJ1-3
TGTGCCAGCTCACCACTGGGGCGGAATTCCCCTGTCTCTGGAAACACCATATATTTT
CASSPLGRNSPVSGNTIYF
>15|.|TRBD1|TRBV11-2|TRBJ1-1
TGTGCCAGCAGCTTACAATTACAGGGGGGTACTGAAGCTTTCTTT
CASSLQLQGGTEAFF
>16|.|.|TRBV5-8|TRBJ2-1
TGTGCCAGCAGCCCGGAGGGGGGGATGGGGTACAATGAGCAGTTCTTC
CASSPEGGMGYNEQFF
>15|.|.|TRBV10-3|TRBJ2-7
TGTGCCATCAGTGAGTCGAGGAACAAGCCCTACGAGCAGTACTTC
CAISESRNKPYEQYF
>15|.|TRBD1|TRBV7-2|TRBJ2-5
TGTGCCAGCAGCTTAGTCGGACAGGTTCGAGAGACCCAGTACTTC
CASSLVGQVRETQYF
>15|few|.|TRBV5-4|TRBJ2-2
TGTGCCAGCAGCCAGCATGGAGGAGCTGCCGGGGAGCTGTTTTTT
CASSQHGGAAGELFF
>14|few|.|TRBV7-2|TRBJ1-2
TGTGCCAGCAGCTTTATCCAGGGAAACTATGGCTACACCTTC
CASSFIQGNYGYTF
>13|few|TRBD1|TRBV5-8|TRBJ1-1
TGTGCCAGCAGGACAGGGGAATCGGCTGAAGCTTTCTTT
CASRTGESAEAFF
>16|.|TRBD1|TRBV7-8|TRBJ2-1
TGTGCCAGCAGCTTTGGCAGGGGGAGCTCCTACAATGAGCAGTTCTTC
CASSFGRGSSYNEQFF
>15|.|TRBD1|TRBV27|TRBJ1-6
TGTGCCAGCAGTTTAGCAGGACAGGGCCCATTCCCCCTCCACTTT
CASSLAGQGPFPLHF
>15|few|TRBD2|TRBV9|TRBJ2-2
TGTGCCAGCAAACGGACTAGCGGGAGTTCCGGGGAGCTGTTTTTT
CASKRTSGSSGELFF
>17|.|.|TRBV19|TRBJ2-6
TGTGCCAGTAGTATTATGTTGGTGAGCTCTGGGGCCAACGTCCTGACTTTC
CASSIMLVSSGANVLTF
>15|.|TRBD1|TRBV19|TRBJ1-1
TGTGCCAGTAGTATTCGCCCACAGGGGGCCACTGAAGCTTTCTTT
CASSIRPQGATEAFF
>14|.|TRBD1|TRBV11-3|TRBJ2-7
TGTGCCAGCAGCCCCGGACAGGGGGCCTACGAGCAGTACTTC
CASSPGQGAYEQYF
>17|.|TRBD1|TRBV13|TRBJ2-6
TGTGCCAGCAGCCTGGGACAGGGGGCGTACGGGGCCAACGTCCTGACTTTC
CASSLGQGAYGANVLTF
>18|.|TRBD2|TRBV7-2|TRBJ2-3
TGTGCCAGCAGCTTAGCTTTGGGACTAGCGGGAGTCACAGATACGCAGTATTTT
CASSLALGLAGVTDTQYF
>14|.|TRBD1|TRBV2|TRBJ1-1
TGTGCCAGCAGTGGAGGACAGGCAAACACTGAAGCTTTCTTT
CASSGGQANTEAFF
>13|.|.|TRBV28|TRBJ1-1
TGTGCCAGCCGCCGGGGGAGTTGGAACGAAGCTTTCTTT
CASRRGSWNEAFF
>14|.|.|TRBV12-5|TRBJ1-5
TGTGCTAGTGGTTTGGGGGGCAGTAATCAGCCCCAGCATTTT
CASGLGGSNQPQHF
>14|few|TRBD2|TRBV30|TRBJ2-3
TGTGCCTGGAGGGACAGCGGGGGAGCAGATACGCAGTATTTT
CAWRDSGGADTQYF
>13|.|.|TRBV7-8|TRBJ1-1
TGTGCCAGCAGCGTCACAACGGGAGGTGAAGCTTTCTTT
CASSVTTGGEAFF
>14|once|TRBD1|TRBV27|TRBJ1-5
TGTGCCAGCAGTGCCTCCAGGGGGAATCAGCCCCAGCATTTT
CASSASRGNQPQHF
>15|.|.|TRBV29-1|TRBJ2-5
TGCAGCGTTGAACCTATGACAAGGTCGGGGGAGACCCAGTACTTC
CSVEPMTRSGETQYF
>16|few|TRBD1|TRBV7-9|TRBJ2-1
TGTGCCAGCAGCTTAAGTATGGGGACAGGGAGGGGTGAGCAGTTCTTC
CASSLSMGTGRGEQFF
>12|.|.|TRBV10-2|TRBJ1-2
TGCGCCAGCAGTGGGCAGGGATATGGCTACACCTTC
CASSGQGYGYTF
>14|once|TRBD2|TRBV5-4|TRBJ2-7
TGTGCCAGCAGCTTGGGGACTAGCGGATACGAGCAGTACTTC
CASSLGTSGYEQYF
>19|.|TRBD1|TRBV7-8|TRBJ1-1
TGTGCCAGCAGCTTAGGGGCCTCAAACAGGGGAAGGTTGAACACTGAAGCTTTCTTT
CASSLGASNRGRLNTEAFF
>15|.|TRBD2|TRBV11-2|TRBJ2-7
TGTGCCAGCAGCTTAGTAGCGGGGGGCACCGGTGAGCAGTACTTC
CASSLVAGGTGEQYF